Listed here are 12 T cell receptor beta chains from one sample, sequenced in a study of blood T cells in healthy people across ages. The second PCR ran about 6 to 12 cycles with a sample-barcoded 5' primer and J-beta primers. Each CDR3 protein gets one entry after TCRdb re-called the 5' RACE reads with MiXCR. Among about 1.1 million distinct CDR3 sequences, around two fifths were seen once, and the ten largest hold around 14%. The sequencing input was blood. These receptors all come from a man in his late teens or twenties in good health.

The J gene is TRBJ2-3, the V gene TRBV11-2; 10 bases are shared with TRBD2. CDR1 SGHAT and CDR2 FQNNGV come from the germline V gene. The length of the CDR3 is 18 residues. Unmatched junction bases numbered 9, after V lost 3 bases and J lost 0 bases. In nucleotides, the CDR3 is TGTGCCAGCAGCTTGAGCGGGGGGGGTATAGCTAGCACAGATACGCAGTATTTT. This codes for CASSLSGGGIASTDTQYF.

The rearrangement links TRBV20-1 to TRBJ2-1; 10 bases map to TRBD2. The germline V gene encodes CDR1 DFQATT and CDR2 SNEGSKA (reference sequence). The CDR3 covers 14 residues. The V and J ends lost 4 bases and 2 bases, in that order; junction bases with no gene match: 2. The chain's CDR3 is CSANLAGAYNEQFF. CDR3 nucleotide sequence: TGCAGTGCTAACCTAGCGGGGGCCTACAATGAGCAGTTCTTC.

This clonotype occurred a few times. The J gene is TRBJ1-5, the V gene TRBV6-6, with 7 nucleotides matching TRBD1. The germline V gene has CDR1 MNHNY and CDR2 SVGAGI (reference sequence). The CDR3 totals 17 residues. V was pared by 2 bases and J by 0 bases, with 7 bases of the junction left unmatched. The CDR3 is CASSYLEDRDSNQPQHF. Written as DNA, the CDR3 is TGTGCCAGCAGTTACCTCGAAGACAGGGATAGCAATCAGCCCCAGCATTTT.

The chain carries TRBV7-2 and TRBJ2-3, with TRBD2 identical over 7 bases. Per the germline V gene, CDR1 is SGHTA and CDR2 is FQGNSA. This CDR3 has 16 amino acids. J lost 1 base, V lost 6 bases, and 10 bases had no gene match. CDR3: CASRPDLAGGTDTQYF. The CDR3 DNA follows: TGTGCCAGCAGACCCGACCTCGCGGGGGGCACAGATACGCAGTATTTT.

The gene calls are TRBV20-1 and TRBJ2-1; either TRBD1 or TRBD2 may fit D (5 bases each). Trimming took off 3 bases at V and 13 bases at J, with 16 bases between the two ends. The V gene's germline CDR1 is DFQATT and CDR2 SNEGSKA (reference sequence). The CDR3 sequence is 12 residues long. CDR3 DNA sequence: TGCAGTGCTAGTGGGACCAGGGTTGAACAGTTCTTC. Protein product: CSASGTRVEQFF.

V is TRBV3-1 and J is TRBJ1-1; unclear D gene. The germline gives CDR1 LGHDT, CDR2 YNNKEL (reference sequence). Trimming took off 4 bases at V and 0 bases at J, with 6 bases between the two ends. The CDR3 extends over 13 amino acids. As DNA, the CDR3 is TGTGCCAGCAGCCGGAATGTGAACACTGAAGCTTTCTTT. Translated: CASSRNVNTEAFF.

The chain carries TRBV12-3 or TRBV12-4 and TRBJ2-3, with D uncertain. There are 14 residues in the CDR3. Deletions cut 2 bases from V and 11 bases from J, with 17 bases between. Here the CDR3 DNA reads TGTGCCAGCAGTTTATCTGTAAGCACAGATGTGCAGTATTTT. Residues: CASSLSVSTDVQYF.

This clonotype has only a few counts. The J gene is TRBJ2-5, the V gene TRBV6-1; 11 bases align to TRBD1. Per the germline V gene, CDR1 is MNHNS and CDR2 is SASEGT. V dropped 7 bases and J dropped 4; count of bases not matched to a gene: 2. CDR3 length: 13 residues. The DNA of the CDR3 is TGTGCCAGCAATGGACAGGGGGCAGAGACCCAGTACTTC. Its translation: CASNGQGAETQYF.

V usage is TRBV24-1 and J usage is TRBJ1-5, with 10 positions matching TRBD1. Losses at the gene ends were 9 bases for V and 5 bases for J; bases not matched to a gene: 6. CDR1 and CDR2 from the germline V gene are KGHDR and SFDVKD. The CDR3 has 14 residues. In DNA, the CDR3 is TGTGCCACCGGAGGACAGGGGGAACATCAGCCCCAGCATTTT. This sequence encodes CATGGQGEHQPQHF.

V gene TRBV4-3 combines with J gene TRBJ2-2; D is uncertain. The CDR3 consists of 15 residues. Germline CDR1 LGHNA, CDR2 YSLEER. V lost 1 base and J 6 bases, leaving 12 bases between the germline ends. CDR3 amino acids: CASSQGRRVPGELFF. DNA of the CDR3: TGCGCCAGCAGCCAAGGTCGTCGAGTCCCCGGGGAGCTGTTTTTT.

The chain uses TRBV18 and TRBJ1-2, with D perhaps TRBD1 (6 bases). The CDR3 length is 16 residues. Germline V lookup: CDR1 KGHSH, CDR2 LQKENI. V dropped 1 base and J dropped 1 base, with 13 bases sitting between them. The DNA of the CDR3 is TGTGCCAGCTCACCACGGGGGGACATTCGTAACTATGGCTACACCTTC. Its translation is CASSPRGDIRNYGYTF.

The chain carries TRBV9 and TRBJ2-1, with D possibly TRBD2 on 6 matching bases. Germline V gives CDR1 SGDLS, CDR2 YYNGEE. V lost 2 bases, J lost 6 bases, and 15 bases lay in between. CDR3 length: 15 amino acids. CDR3 in amino acids: CASSVRDDSGNEQFF. The DNA of the CDR3 is TGTGCCAGCAGCGTCAGGGACGATAGCGGCAATGAGCAGTTCTTC.